This is a list of T cell receptor beta chains from one sample in a study of blood T cell repertoires in COVID-19. The repertoire was sequenced with immunoSEQ multiplex PCR; TCRdb's copy has only in-frame clones and lacks some. The sample consists of 170,000 or so clones, 84% of them appearing once. Sequenced sample: peripheral blood. These receptor sequences come from a man in his late teens or twenties with active or convalescent COVID-19. Both conserved end residues are part of each CDR3. D genes are given only for firm matches. Clone size is stated in some rows and not others, as once, few, many or a class when expanded.

v_call	clone_size	d_call	j_call	cdr3_aa	cdr3_nt
TRBV5-1	.	TRBD2	TRBJ2-7	CASSVGLAVDEQYF	TGCGCCAGCAGCGTAGGACTAGCGGTGGACGAGCAGTACTTC
TRBV7-8	.	.	TRBJ1-5	CASSLGSRYSNQPQHF	TGTGCCAGCAGCTTAGGGTCCAGATATAGCAATCAGCCCCAGCATTTT
TRBV3-1/TRBV3-2	.	.	TRBJ2-1	CASSPRPHGTEQFF	TGTGCCAGCAGTCCTAGGCCTCATGGTACGGAGCAGTTCTTC
TRBV5-1	once	TRBD1	TRBJ1-6	CASSHRDRGYNSPLHF	TGCGCCAGCAGCCACCGGGACAGGGGCTATAATTCACCCCTCCACTTT
TRBV10-3	.	.	TRBJ2-3	CAISRVGGVSTDTQYF	TGTGCCATCAGTCGAGTTGGAGGGGTGAGCACAGATACGCAGTATTTT
TRBV5-6	.	TRBD1	TRBJ1-1	CASSLGQGEWAFF	TGTGCCAGCAGCTTGGGTCAGGGGGAGTGGGCTTTCTTT
TRBV6-5	.	TRBD1	TRBJ1-2	CASSLTGNSYGYTF	TGTGCCAGCAGTTTGACAGGGAATTCCTATGGCTACACCTTC
TRBV5-4	.	.	TRBJ2-7	CASSLDQGRGGEQYF	TGTGCCAGCAGCTTGGACCAGGGAAGGGGTGGGGAGCAGTACTTC
TRBV5-1	.	.	TRBJ1-1	CASSSLSPGEGAEAFF	TGCGCCAGCAGCTCCCTCTCGCCTGGGGAGGGGGCTGAAGCTTTCTTT
TRBV15	.	.	TRBJ2-2	CATSSEQGNTGELFF	TGTGCCACCAGCAGTGAACAGGGGAACACCGGGGAGCTGTTTTTT
TRBV27	once	TRBD1	TRBJ1-6	CASSPRQGTVASPLHF	TGTGCCAGCAGTCCTCGACAGGGGACCGTAGCCTCACCCCTCCACTTT
TRBV19	.	TRBD1	TRBJ1-5	CASRKTGGGLSNQPQHF	TGTGCCAGTAGGAAAACAGGGGGCGGATTGAGCAATCAGCCCCAGCATTTT
TRBV9	.	TRBD1	TRBJ2-7	CASSPWTGRTEQYF	TGTGCCAGCAGCCCATGGACAGGGCGGACCGAGCAGTACTTC
TRBV27	few	TRBD2	TRBJ2-7	CASSPKWAGEGRYEQYF	TGTGCCAGCAGTCCCAAATGGGCGGGGGAAGGGCGCTACGAGCAGTACTTC
TRBV11-3	.	.	TRBJ2-7	CASSPRSRYYEQYF	TGTGCCAGCAGCCCAAGGTCCAGGTACTACGAGCAGTACTTC
TRBV5-1	.	.	TRBJ2-6	CASSLDLAGANVLTF	TGCGCCAGCAGCTTGGACCTAGCCGGGGCCAACGTCCTGACTTTC
TRBV2	.	TRBD1	TRBJ1-5	CASDQQGNQPQHF	TGTGCCAGCGACCAACAGGGGAATCAGCCCCAGCATTTT
TRBV18	.	.	TRBJ2-5	CASSTTSSQETQYF	TGTGCCAGCTCAACCACATCAAGCCAAGAGACCCAGTACTTC
TRBV7-9	.	.	TRBJ1-2	CASSRTGSGYGYTF	TGTGCCAGCAGCCGTACAGGGTCCGGCTATGGCTACACCTTC
TRBV5-1	.	.	TRBJ1-1	CASSLVAGSNTEAFF	TGCGCCAGCAGCTTGGTCGCAGGTTCGAACACTGAAGCTTTCTTT
TRBV27	.	TRBD2	TRBJ2-7	CASSPGTSGPYEQYF	TGTGCCAGCAGTCCGGGGACTAGCGGACCCTACGAGCAGTACTTC
TRBV3-1/TRBV3-2	.	TRBD1	TRBJ1-2	CASSQKTGVNYGYTF	TGTGCCAGCAGCCAAAAGACAGGGGTAAACTATGGCTACACCTTC
TRBV9	.	.	TRBJ2-5	CASSVTEFQETQYF	TGTGCCAGCAGCGTAACGGAGTTCCAAGAGACCCAGTACTTC
TRBV11-2	.	.	TRBJ2-3	CASSLSLALSDTQYF	TGTGCCAGCAGCTTAAGCCTAGCGCTGTCCGATACGCAGTATTTT
TRBV19	.	TRBD2	TRBJ2-7	CASRGDYEQYF	TGTGCCAGTCGGGGGGATTACGAGCAGTACTTC
TRBV10-3	.	TRBD2	TRBJ2-1	CAISSGGPVNEQFF	TGTGCCATTAGTAGCGGGGGGCCAGTCAATGAGCAGTTCTTC
TRBV5-6	once	TRBD2	TRBJ2-7	CASSFTRDSGRAYEQYF	TGTGCCAGCAGCTTTACCAGGGATAGCGGGAGGGCCTACGAGCAGTACTTC
TRBV19	once	TRBD1	TRBJ1-2	CASRPTGKVPNYGYTF	TGTGCCAGTAGACCGACAGGGAAGGTACCTAACTATGGCTACACCTTC